This TCR beta chain derives from a study of beta chain features in type 1 diabetes. Central memory, naive, regulatory and stem cell-like memory CD4+ cells were sorted by CD45RO/CCR7/CD25/CD127/CD95/CD27. Purity above 95% was achieved in all sorted populations. Findings of the study overall: Researchers reported that naive, central memory and Treg TCRB repertoires appeared more similar in patients than in healthy donors.

Since all of the isolated RNA was reverse transcribed, expressed TCRB transcripts were what got sequenced. The method was immunoSEQ multiplex PCR; TCRdb's version includes in-frame clones alone and lacks a portion of them. The sample includes more than 110,000 clones, less than 9% of them seen just once. Germline CDR1 and CDR2: SGHTA and FQGNSA. The CDR3 runs 11 residues. Trimming cost V 5 bases and J 1 base, with 3 bases left between them. Concerning this clone: What it binds is unknown.

Sample: central memory CD4+ T cells from blood. The receptor was derived from a woman in her twenties or thirties in good health. The chain uses TRBV7-2 and TRBJ2-7, with D hard to call. The CDR3, as DNA: TGTGCCAGCAGCCCGTCCTACGAGCAGTACTTC. Protein: CASSPSYEQYF.